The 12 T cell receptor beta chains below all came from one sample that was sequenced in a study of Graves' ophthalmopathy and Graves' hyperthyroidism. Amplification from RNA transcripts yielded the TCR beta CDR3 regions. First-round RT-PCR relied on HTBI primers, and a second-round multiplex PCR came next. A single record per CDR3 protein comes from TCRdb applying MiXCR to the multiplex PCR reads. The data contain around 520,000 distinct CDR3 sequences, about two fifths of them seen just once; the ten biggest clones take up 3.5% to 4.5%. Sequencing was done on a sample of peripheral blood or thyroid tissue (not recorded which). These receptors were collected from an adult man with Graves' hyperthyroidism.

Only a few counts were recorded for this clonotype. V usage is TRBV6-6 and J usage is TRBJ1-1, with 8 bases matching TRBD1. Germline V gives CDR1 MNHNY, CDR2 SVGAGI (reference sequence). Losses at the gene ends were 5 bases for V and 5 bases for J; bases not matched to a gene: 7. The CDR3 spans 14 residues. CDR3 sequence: CASSRQGAETEAFF. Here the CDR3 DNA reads TGTGCCAGCAGTCGCCAGGGGGCGGAGACTGAAGCTTTCTTT.

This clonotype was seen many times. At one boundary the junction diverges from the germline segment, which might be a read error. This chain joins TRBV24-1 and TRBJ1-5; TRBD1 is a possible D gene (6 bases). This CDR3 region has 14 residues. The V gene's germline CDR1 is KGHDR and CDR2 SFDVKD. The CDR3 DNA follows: TGTGCCACCAGTGACACGGACAGCAAACAGCCCCAGCATTTT. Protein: CATSDTDSKQPQHF.

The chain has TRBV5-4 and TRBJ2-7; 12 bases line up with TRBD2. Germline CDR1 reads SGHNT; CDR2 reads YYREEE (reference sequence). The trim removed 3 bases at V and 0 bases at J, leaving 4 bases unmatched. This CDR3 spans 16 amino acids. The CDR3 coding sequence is TGTGCCAGCAGCTCCGGACTAGCGGGGACCTCCTACGAGCAGTACTTC. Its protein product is CASSSGLAGTSYEQYF.

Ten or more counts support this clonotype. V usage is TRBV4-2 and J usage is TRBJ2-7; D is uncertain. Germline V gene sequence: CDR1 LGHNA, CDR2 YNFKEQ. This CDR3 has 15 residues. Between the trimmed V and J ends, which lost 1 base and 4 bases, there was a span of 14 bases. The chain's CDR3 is CASSQGAGGSYEQYF. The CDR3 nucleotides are TGTGCCAGCAGCCAAGGGGCTGGCGGATCTTACGAGCAGTACTTC.

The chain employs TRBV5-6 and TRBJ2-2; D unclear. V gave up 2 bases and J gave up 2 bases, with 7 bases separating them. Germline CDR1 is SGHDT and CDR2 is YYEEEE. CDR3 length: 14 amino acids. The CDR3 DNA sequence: TGTGCCAGCAGCTTCATACTTAACACCGGGGAGCTGTTTTTT. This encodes CASSFILNTGELFF.

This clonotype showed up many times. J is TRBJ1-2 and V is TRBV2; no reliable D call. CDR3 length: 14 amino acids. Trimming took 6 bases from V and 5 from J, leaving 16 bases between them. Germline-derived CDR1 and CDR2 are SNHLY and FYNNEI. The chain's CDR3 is CASRTGSVSYGYTF. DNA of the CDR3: TGTGCCAGCAGGACGGGGAGTGTCTCTTATGGCTACACCTTC.

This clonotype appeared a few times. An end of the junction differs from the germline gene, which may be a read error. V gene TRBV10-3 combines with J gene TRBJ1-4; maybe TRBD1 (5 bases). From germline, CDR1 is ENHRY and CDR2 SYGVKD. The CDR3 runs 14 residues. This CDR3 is CASSLTVRNEKLFF. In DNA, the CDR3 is TGTGCCAGCAGTTTGACAGTCCGCAATGAAAAACTGTTTTTT.

The CDR3 protein is CASSLAKRQEFQETQYF. The CDR3 nucleotides are TGTGCCAGCAGCTTAGCGAAAAGGCAAGAGTTCCAAGAGACCCAGTACTTC. The chain links TRBV7-8 to TRBJ2-5; D is unclear. The CDR3 has 17 amino acids. CDR1 is SGHVS and CDR2 is FQNEAQ in the germline V gene. The germline V and J ends were trimmed by 0 bases and 1 base, with 15 bases remaining between them.

The CDR3 loop reads CASSQVAGHSNEKLFF. The CDR3 DNA reads as TGTGCCAGCAGCCAAGTGGCAGGCCATTCTAATGAAAAACTGTTTTTT. The chain uses TRBV7-2 and TRBJ1-4, with D unresolved. The V gene lost 5 bases and the J gene lost 3 bases, with 16 bases spanning the gap. The CDR3 has 16 amino acids. The germline V gene has CDR1 SGHTA and CDR2 FQGNSA.

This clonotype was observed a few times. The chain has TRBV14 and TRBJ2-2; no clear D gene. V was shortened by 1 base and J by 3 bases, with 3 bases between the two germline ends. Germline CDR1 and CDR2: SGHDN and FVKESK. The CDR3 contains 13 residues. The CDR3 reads CASSQVDTGELFF. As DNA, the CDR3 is TGTGCCAGCAGCCAAGTGGACACCGGGGAGCTGTTTTTT.

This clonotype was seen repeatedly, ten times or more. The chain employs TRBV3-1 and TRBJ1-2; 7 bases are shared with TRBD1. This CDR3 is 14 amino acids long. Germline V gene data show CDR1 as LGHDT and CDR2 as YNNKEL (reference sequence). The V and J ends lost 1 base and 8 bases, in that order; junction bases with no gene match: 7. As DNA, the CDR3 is TGTGCCAGCAGCCAAGCGCATCGGACAGGCGGCTACACCTTC. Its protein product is CASSQAHRTGGYTF.

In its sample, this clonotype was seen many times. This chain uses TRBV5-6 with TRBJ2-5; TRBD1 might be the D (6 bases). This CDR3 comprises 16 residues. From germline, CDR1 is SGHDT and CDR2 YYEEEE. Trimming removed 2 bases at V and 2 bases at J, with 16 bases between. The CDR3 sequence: CASSLRVGALQETQYF. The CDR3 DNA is TGTGCCAGCAGCTTACGAGTGGGGGCCCTACAAGAGACCCAGTACTTC.